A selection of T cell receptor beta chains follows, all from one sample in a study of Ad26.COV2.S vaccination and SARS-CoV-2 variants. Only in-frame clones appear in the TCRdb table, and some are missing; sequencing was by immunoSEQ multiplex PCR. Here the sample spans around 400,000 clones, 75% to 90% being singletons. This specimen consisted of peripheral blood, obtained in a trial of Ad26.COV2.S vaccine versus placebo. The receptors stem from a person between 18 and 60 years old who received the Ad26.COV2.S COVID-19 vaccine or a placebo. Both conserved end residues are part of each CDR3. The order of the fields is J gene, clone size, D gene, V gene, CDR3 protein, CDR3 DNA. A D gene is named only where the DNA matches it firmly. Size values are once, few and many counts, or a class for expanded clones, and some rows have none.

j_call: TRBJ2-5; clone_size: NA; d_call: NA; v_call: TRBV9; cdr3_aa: CASSATGTKETQYF; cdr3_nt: TGTGCCAGCAGCGCCACCGGGACAAAAGAGACCCAGTACTTC
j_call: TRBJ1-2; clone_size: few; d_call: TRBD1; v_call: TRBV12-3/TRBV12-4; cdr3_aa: CASSPDRNYGYTF; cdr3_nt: TGTGCCAGCAGCCCGGACAGGAACTATGGCTACACCTTC
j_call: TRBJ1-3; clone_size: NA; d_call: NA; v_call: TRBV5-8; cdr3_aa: CASSFTISGNTIYF; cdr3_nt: TGTGCCAGCAGCTTCACTATCTCTGGAAACACCATATATTTT
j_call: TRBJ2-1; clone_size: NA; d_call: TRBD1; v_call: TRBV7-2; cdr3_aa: CASSVPGQYNEQFF; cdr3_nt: TGTGCCAGCAGCGTTCCGGGACAGTACAATGAGCAGTTCTTC
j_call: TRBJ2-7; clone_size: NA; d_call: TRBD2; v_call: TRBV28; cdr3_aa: CASRGREGPLEQYF; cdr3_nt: TGTGCCAGCAGGGGGCGGGAGGGCCCTCTCGAGCAGTACTTC
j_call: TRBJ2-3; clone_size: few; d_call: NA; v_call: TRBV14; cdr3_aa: CASSYTDTQYF; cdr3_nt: TGTGCCAGCAGCTACACAGATACGCAGTATTTT
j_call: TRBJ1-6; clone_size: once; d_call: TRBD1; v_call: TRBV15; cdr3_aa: CATSRDGQGRSPLHF; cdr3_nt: TGTGCCACCAGCAGAGATGGACAGGGTAGATCACCCCTCCACTTT
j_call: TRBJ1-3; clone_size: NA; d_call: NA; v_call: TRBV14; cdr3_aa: CASSQAGSSGNTIYF; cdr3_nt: TGTGCCAGCAGCCAAGCGGGGAGCTCTGGAAACACCATATATTTT
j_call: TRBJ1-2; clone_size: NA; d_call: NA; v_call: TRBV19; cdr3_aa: CASSIESGQRGSGYTF; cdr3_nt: TGTGCCAGTAGTATAGAGTCCGGGCAACGGGGATCTGGCTACACCTTC
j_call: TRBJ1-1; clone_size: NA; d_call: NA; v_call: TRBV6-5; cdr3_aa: CASSYSVGAEAFF; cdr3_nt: TGTGCCAGCAGTTACTCAGTCGGCGCTGAAGCTTTCTTT
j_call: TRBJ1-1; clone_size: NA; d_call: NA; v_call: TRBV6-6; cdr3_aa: CACSPGTHEAFF; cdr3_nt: TGTGCCTGCTCTCCCGGGACCCATGAAGCTTTCTTT
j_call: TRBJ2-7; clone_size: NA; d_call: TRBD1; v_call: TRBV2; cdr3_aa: CASSEAGQASYEQYF; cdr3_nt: TGTGCCAGCAGTGAAGCGGGACAGGCCTCCTACGAGCAGTACTTC
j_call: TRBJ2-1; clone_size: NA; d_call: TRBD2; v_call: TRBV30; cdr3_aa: CAYGTSGIKGLDEQFF; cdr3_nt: TGTGCCTACGGGACTAGCGGGATAAAGGGGCTTGATGAGCAGTTCTTC
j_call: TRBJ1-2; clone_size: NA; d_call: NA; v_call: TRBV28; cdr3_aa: CASSYGAEDYGYTF; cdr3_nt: TGTGCCAGCAGCTACGGGGCCGAGGACTATGGCTACACCTTC
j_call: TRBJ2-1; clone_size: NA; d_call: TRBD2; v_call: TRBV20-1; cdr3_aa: CSASATSGINGNEQFF; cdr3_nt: TGCAGCGCTAGTGCTACTAGCGGGATTAACGGCAATGAGCAGTTCTTC
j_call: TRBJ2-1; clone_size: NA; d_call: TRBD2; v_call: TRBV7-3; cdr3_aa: CASSLIAGESYNEQFF; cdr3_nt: TGTGCCAGCAGCTTGATAGCGGGAGAGTCCTACAATGAGCAGTTCTTC
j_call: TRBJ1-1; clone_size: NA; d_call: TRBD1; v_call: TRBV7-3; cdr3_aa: CASRLTGEYTEAFF; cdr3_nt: TGTGCCAGCAGACTGACAGGGGAATACACTGAAGCTTTCTTT
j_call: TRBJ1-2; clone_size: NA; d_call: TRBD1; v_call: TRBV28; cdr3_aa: CASSFSGQGIRYTF; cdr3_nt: TGTGCCAGCAGTTTTTCTGGACAGGGGATACGCTACACCTTC